The rows below give T cell receptor beta chains drawn from one sample of a study of blood T cell repertoires in COVID-19. The method was immunoSEQ multiplex PCR; TCRdb's version includes in-frame clones alone and lacks a portion of them. The data show 250,000 to 300,000 clones, 80% to 90% seen once. What was sequenced was peripheral blood. The source of these receptors is a woman younger than 45 with COVID-19, enrolled during active disease. The CDR3 runs from the conserved cysteine through the conserved F or W. A D gene is named only where the DNA matches it firmly. A clone size is listed for some rows: how often the clone was seen (once, few, many), or a class if it is expanded.

D	J	V	size	CDR3	DNA
.	TRBJ2-7	TRBV12-3/TRBV12-4	many	CASSLNQDYEQYF	TGTGCCAGCAGTTTAAATCAGGACTACGAGCAGTACTTC
.	TRBJ1-1	TRBV6-5	once	CASSWGRNTEAFF	TGTGCCAGCAGTTGGGGCCGGAACACTGAAGCTTTCTTT
.	TRBJ1-1	TRBV4-2	.	CASSQGQINTEAFF	TGTGCCAGCAGCCAAGGACAGATAAACACTGAAGCTTTCTTT
.	TRBJ2-1	TRBV11-3	.	CASSLGPARSPHNEQFF	TGTGCCAGCAGCTTAGGGCCCGCTAGATCCCCCCACAATGAGCAGTTCTTC
TRBD1	TRBJ2-7	TRBV11-2	.	CASSPRDRLPYEQYF	TGTGCCAGCAGCCCCAGGGACAGACTTCCCTACGAGCAGTACTTC
.	TRBJ1-1	TRBV7-9	.	CASSLRLFLDTEAFF	TGTGCCAGCAGCTTACGGTTATTCCTTGACACTGAAGCTTTCTTT
.	TRBJ1-2	TRBV6-2/TRBV6-3	.	CASSSYYGYTF	TGTGCCAGCAGTTCGTACTATGGCTACACCTTC
.	TRBJ1-1	TRBV7-2	few	CASSLALGNTEAFF	TGTGCCAGCAGCTTAGCGCTAGGGAACACTGAAGCTTTCTTT
TRBD1	TRBJ2-7	TRBV2	.	CASSEARGQTLYEQYF	TGTGCCAGCAGTGAAGCGAGGGGACAGACCCTATACGAGCAGTACTTC
TRBD1	TRBJ2-7	TRBV10-1	.	CASSAGTGDYEQYF	TGCGCCAGCAGCGCCGGGACAGGTGATTACGAGCAGTACTTC
.	TRBJ2-7	TRBV6-5	.	CASSLTGYSYEQYF	TGTGCCAGCAGTTTGACAGGTTACTCTTACGAGCAGTACTTC
.	TRBJ1-6	TRBV4-1	.	CASSQGSSTAERFPLHF	TGCGCCAGCAGCCAAGGTTCGAGTACAGCCGAGCGGTTTCCCCTCCACTTT
.	TRBJ2-1	TRBV9	.	CASSVNSYNEQFF	TGTGCCAGCAGCGTAAACAGCTACAATGAGCAGTTCTTC
.	TRBJ2-5	TRBV19	.	CASSYGGSRGETQYF	TGTGCCAGTAGTTATGGGGGTTCGCGGGGAGAGACCCAGTACTTC
TRBD2	TRBJ2-1	TRBV11-2	.	CASSHTSGGYNEQFF	TGTGCCAGCAGCCATACTAGCGGGGGGTACAATGAGCAGTTCTTC
.	TRBJ2-7	TRBV7-9	few	CASSYPSSYEQYF	TGTGCCAGCAGCTATCCCTCCTCCTACGAGCAGTACTTC
TRBD1	TRBJ1-1	TRBV19	.	CASSIGQGLEAFF	TGTGCCAGTAGTATAGGACAGGGCCTTGAAGCTTTCTTT
.	TRBJ1-1	TRBV18	.	CASSPWGAEAFF	TGTGCCAGCTCACCCTGGGGGGCTGAAGCTTTCTTT
TRBD1	TRBJ2-6	TRBV10-2	.	CASSERRTGISGANVLTF	TGCGCCAGCAGTGAGCGAAGGACAGGGATATCTGGGGCCAACGTCCTGACTTTC
.	TRBJ2-7	TRBV6-5	few	CASSSNYEQYF	TGTGCCAGCAGTTCAAATTACGAGCAGTACTTC
TRBD2	TRBJ2-1	TRBV2	.	CRLAGGLNEQFF	TGCCGACTAGCGGGGGGGCTCAATGAGCAGTTCTTC
.	TRBJ2-3	TRBV6-1	.	CASSEFTAADTQYF	TGTGCCAGCAGTGAGTTTACAGCCGCAGATACGCAGTATTTT
.	TRBJ2-3	TRBV6-5	.	CASRPSGADTQYF	TGTGCCAGCAGACCCTCGGGGGCAGATACGCAGTATTTT
TRBD2	TRBJ2-1	TRBV27	.	CASSTLLAGPGNEQFF	TGTGCCAGCAGTACTCTCCTAGCGGGGCCGGGGAATGAGCAGTTCTTC
TRBD1	TRBJ1-2	TRBV27	.	CASSSGQGWTPLAF	TGTGCCAGCAGTTCCGGACAGGGTTGGACCCCCTTAGCCTTC
TRBD1	TRBJ2-1	TRBV10-2	.	CASRDRVQDEQFF	TGCGCCAGCCGGGACAGGGTTCAGGATGAGCAGTTCTTC
.	TRBJ2-3	TRBV27	.	CASSKGKTQYF	TGTGCCAGCAGTAAGGGGAAAACGCAGTATTTT
TRBD2	TRBJ2-1	TRBV11-2	.	CASSPAGDLPYNEQFF	TGTGCCAGCAGCCCAGCGGGGGACTTGCCTTACAATGAGCAGTTCTTC
TRBD2	TRBJ2-7	TRBV7-2	.	CASSLTRGGRIEQYF	TGTGCCAGCAGCTTAACTCGGGGGGGCCGGATTGAGCAGTACTTC
.	TRBJ1-6	TRBV27	few	CASSFQGINSPLHF	TGTGCCAGCAGTTTCCAGGGAATCAATTCACCCCTCCACTTT
.	TRBJ1-5	TRBV23-1	few	CASSLNRREPRIMQPQHF	TGCGCCAGCAGCTTAAACCGGAGAGAGCCCCGTATTATGCAGCCCCAGCATTTT
.	TRBJ1-3	TRBV28	.	CASSYIRGNTIYF	TGTGCCAGCTCGTACATCCGTGGAAACACCATATATTTT
.	TRBJ1-4	TRBV3-1/TRBV3-2	.	CASSGRGRNEKLFF	TGTGCCAGCAGCGGGAGGGGCCGTAATGAAAAACTGTTTTTT
TRBD1	TRBJ2-7	TRBV4-1	.	CASSQGSDRVSYEQYF	TGCGCCAGCAGCCAAGGGTCGGACAGGGTCTCCTACGAGCAGTACTTC
TRBD1	TRBJ1-5	TRBV19	.	CASLPHRGNLRQPQHF	TGTGCCAGCCTGCCCCACAGGGGGAACTTGCGGCAGCCCCAGCATTTT
.	TRBJ1-6	TRBV18	.	CASSLERVVLSSPLHF	TGTGCCAGCTCACTGGAGCGTGTGGTTTTGAGTTCACCCCTCCACTTT
.	TRBJ2-7	TRBV30	once	CAWSWDTYEQYF	TGTGCCTGGAGTTGGGACACCTACGAGCAGTACTTC
TRBD2	TRBJ2-7	TRBV19	.	CASSGRLAGSHEQYF	TGTGCCAGTAGTGGTCGCCTAGCGGGGAGTCACGAGCAGTACTTC
TRBD1	TRBJ2-3	TRBV19	.	CASSVGQGAVDTQYF	TGTGCCAGTAGTGTGGGACAGGGGGCTGTAGATACGCAGTATTTT